The sample holds one count of the clone carrying this T cell receptor (beta chain). This sample was included in a study of OX40 agonist ivuxolimab in advanced cancers. Germline V lookup: CDR1 SGHKS, CDR2 YYEKEE (reference sequence). V was pared by 3 bases and J by 2 bases, with 9 bases between. This CDR3 contains 13 residues. This table comes from immunoSEQ multiplex PCR, and its TCRdb copy is limited to in-frame clones, with some not included. The data contain approximately 78,000 clones, less than 90% of them singletons. This receptor was identified in an adult with an advanced solid tumor such as melanoma, head and neck, liver or kidney cancer. Sequencing used CD4+ or CD8+ T cells sorted from blood, obtained in a trial of the OX40 agonist ivuxolimab. This chain links TRBV5-5 with TRBJ2-7; D not resolved. The CDR3 DNA reads as TGTGCCAGCAGCTCTACTTCAACCTACGAGCAGTACTTC. Translated: CASSSTSTYEQYF.